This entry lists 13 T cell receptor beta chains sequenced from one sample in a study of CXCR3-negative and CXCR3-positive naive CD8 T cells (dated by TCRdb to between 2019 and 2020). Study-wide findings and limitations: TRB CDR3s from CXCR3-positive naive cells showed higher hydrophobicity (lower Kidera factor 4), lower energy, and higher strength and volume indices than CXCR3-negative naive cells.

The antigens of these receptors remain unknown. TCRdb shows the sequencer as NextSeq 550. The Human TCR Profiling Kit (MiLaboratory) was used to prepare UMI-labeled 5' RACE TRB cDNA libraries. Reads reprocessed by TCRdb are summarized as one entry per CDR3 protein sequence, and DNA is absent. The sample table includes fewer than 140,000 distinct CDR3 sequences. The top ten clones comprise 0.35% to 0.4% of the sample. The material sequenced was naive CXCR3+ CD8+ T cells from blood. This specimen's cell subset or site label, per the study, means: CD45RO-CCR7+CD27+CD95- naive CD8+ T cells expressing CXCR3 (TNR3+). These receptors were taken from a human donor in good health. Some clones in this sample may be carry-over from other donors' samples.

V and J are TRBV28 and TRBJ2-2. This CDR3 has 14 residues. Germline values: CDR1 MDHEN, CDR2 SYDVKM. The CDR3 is CASSTDPNTGELFF. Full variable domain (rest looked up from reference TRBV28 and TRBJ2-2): DVKVTQSSRYLVKRTGEKVFLECVQDMDHENMFWYRQDPGLGLRLIYFSYDVKMKEKGDIPEGYSVSREKKERFSLILESASTNQTSMYLCASSTDPNTGELFFGEGSRLTVL.

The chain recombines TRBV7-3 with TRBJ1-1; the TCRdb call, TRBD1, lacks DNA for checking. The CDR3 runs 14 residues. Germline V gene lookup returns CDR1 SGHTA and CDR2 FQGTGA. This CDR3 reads CASSPTGFGTEAFF.

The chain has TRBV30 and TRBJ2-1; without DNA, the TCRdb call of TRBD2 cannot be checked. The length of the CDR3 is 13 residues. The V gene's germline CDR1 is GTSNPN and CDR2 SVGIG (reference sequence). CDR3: CAWSVLDSSDQFF.

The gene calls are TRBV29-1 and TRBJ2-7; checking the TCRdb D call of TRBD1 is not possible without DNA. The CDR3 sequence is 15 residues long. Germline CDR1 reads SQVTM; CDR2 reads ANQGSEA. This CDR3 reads CSVALGQLKPYEQYF.

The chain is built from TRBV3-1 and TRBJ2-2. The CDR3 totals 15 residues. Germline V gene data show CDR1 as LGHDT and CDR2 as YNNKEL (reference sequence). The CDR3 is CASSEEELSPGELFF.

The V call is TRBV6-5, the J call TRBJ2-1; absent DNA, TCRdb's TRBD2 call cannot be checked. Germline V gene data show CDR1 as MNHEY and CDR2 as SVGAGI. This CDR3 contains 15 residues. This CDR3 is CASSLAGYSYNEQFF.

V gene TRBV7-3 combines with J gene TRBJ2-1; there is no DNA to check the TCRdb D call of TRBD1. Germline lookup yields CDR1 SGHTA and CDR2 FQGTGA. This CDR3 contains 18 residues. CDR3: CASSSSPVAGGRWNEQFF. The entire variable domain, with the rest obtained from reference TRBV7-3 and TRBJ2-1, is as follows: GAGVSQTPSNKVTEKGKYVELRCDPISGHTALYWYRQSLGQGPEFLIYFQGTGAADDSGLPNDRFFAVRPEGSVSTLKIQRTERGDSAVYLCASSSSPVAGGRWNEQFFGPGTRLTVL.

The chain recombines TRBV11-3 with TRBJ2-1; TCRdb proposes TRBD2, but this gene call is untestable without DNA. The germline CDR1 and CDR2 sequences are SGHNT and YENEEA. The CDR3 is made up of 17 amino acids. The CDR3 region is CASSLDGLAGLYNEQFF. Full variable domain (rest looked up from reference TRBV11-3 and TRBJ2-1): EAGVVQSPRYKIIEKKQPVAFWCNPISGHNTLYWYLQNLGQGPELLIRYENEEAVDDSQLPKDRFSAERLKGVDSTLKIQPAELGDSAVYLCASSLDGLAGLYNEQFFGPGTRLTVL.

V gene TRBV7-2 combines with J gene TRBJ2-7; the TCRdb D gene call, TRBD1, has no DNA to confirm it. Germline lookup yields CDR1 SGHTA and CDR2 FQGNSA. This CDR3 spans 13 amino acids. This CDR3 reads CASSFARGYEQYF.

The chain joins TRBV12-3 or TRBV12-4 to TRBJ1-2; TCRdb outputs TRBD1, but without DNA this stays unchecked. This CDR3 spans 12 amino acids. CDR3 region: CASTLTGDGYTF.

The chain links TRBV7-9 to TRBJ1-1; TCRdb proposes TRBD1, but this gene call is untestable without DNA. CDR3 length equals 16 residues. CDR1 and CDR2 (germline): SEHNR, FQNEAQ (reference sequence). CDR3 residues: CASRLSGGGEDTEAFF.

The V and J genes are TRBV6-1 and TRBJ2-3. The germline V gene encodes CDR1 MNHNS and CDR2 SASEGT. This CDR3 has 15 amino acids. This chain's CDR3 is CASSEAPSSTDTQYF.

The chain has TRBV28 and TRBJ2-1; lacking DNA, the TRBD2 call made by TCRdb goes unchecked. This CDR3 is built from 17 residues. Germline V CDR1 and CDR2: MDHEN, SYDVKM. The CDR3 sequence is CASSFPPGAGGTHEQFF. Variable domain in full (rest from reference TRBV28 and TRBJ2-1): DVKVTQSSRYLVKRTGEKVFLECVQDMDHENMFWYRQDPGLGLRLIYFSYDVKMKEKGDIPEGYSVSREKKERFSLILESASTNQTSMYLCASSFPPGAGGTHEQFFGPGTRLTVL.